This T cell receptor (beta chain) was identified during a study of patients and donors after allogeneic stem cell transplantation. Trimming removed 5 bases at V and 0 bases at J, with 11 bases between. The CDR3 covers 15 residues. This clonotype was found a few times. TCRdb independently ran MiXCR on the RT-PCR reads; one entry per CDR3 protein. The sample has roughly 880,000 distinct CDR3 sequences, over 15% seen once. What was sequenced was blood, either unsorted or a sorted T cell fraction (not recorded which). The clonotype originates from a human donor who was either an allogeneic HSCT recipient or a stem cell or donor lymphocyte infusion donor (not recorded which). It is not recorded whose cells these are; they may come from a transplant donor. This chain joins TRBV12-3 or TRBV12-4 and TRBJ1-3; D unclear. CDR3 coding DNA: TGTGCCAGCAGTCCTGCGGGCTTCTCTGGAAACACCATATATTTT. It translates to CASSPAGFSGNTIYF.